This passage covers 15 T cell receptor beta chains from one sample sequenced in a study of T cells expressing NK-cell markers. TCRdb re-called the 5' RACE reads and catalogs CDR3 proteins one per entry, DNA excluded. Here the sample table reports some 340,000 distinct CDR3 sequences. Specimen: blood T cells: a sorted CD56 or NKG2C T cell subset, CD4+ or CD8+ T cells, or bulk PBMC T cells (not recorded which). The receptors derive from a man aged 18-70 years in good health.

The rearrangement links TRBV7-2 to TRBJ1-1. Per germline, CDR1 SGHTA and CDR2 FQGNSA. The CDR3 totals 15 residues. CDR3 residues: CASSLALISGTEAFF.

The V call is TRBV11-1, the J call TRBJ2-7; the D call of TRBD1 rests on TCRdb alone, since no DNA is present to check it. This CDR3 contains 18 residues. Germline V gene sequence: CDR1 SGHAT, CDR2 FQDESV (reference sequence). CDR3 sequence: CASSLAQGPGRKDYEQYF.

CDR3 in amino acids: CASSPGAVNTGELFF. The chain employs TRBV5-1 and TRBJ2-2; checking the TCRdb D call of TRBD1 is not possible without DNA. Germline lookup yields CDR1 SGHRS and CDR2 YFSETQ. The CDR3 has 15 residues.

J is TRBJ1-4 and V is TRBV14; there is no DNA to check the TCRdb D call of TRBD1. The CDR3 has 15 amino acids. CDR1 SGHDN and CDR2 FVKESK come from the germline V gene. This CDR3 is CASSQRDGINEKLFF.

This rearrangement joins TRBV29-1 to TRBJ2-2. Germline loops: CDR1 SQVTM, CDR2 ANQGSEA. The CDR3 sequence is 14 residues long. Here the CDR3 reads CSVRGRTNTGELFF.

The V and J genes are TRBV19 and TRBJ1-6; TCRdb gives TRBD1 as the D gene, but with no DNA this cannot be confirmed. This CDR3 spans 13 amino acids. CDR1 is LNHDA, CDR2 SQIVND, per germline (reference sequence). CDR3 loop: CASSGQNNSPLHF.

The chain recombines TRBV6-1 with TRBJ1-2. This CDR3 is built from 14 residues. CDR1 MNHNS and CDR2 SASEGT come from the germline V gene. CDR3 sequence reads: CASSPLGSNYGYTF.

This rearrangement joins TRBV12-3 or TRBV12-4 to TRBJ2-3; checking the TCRdb D call of TRBD2 is not possible without DNA. There are 12 residues in the CDR3. CDR3: CASSPQRDTQYF.

V gene TRBV6-1 combines with J gene TRBJ2-1; TCRdb's D gene call, TRBD1, goes unchecked for lack of DNA. Per the germline V gene, CDR1 is MNHNS and CDR2 is SASEGT. The CDR3 is made up of 17 amino acids. CDR3 region: CASSLTRTGRPYNEQFF.

The chain couples TRBV7-8 to TRBJ1-3. This CDR3 contains 13 residues. Germline V CDR1 and CDR2: SGHVS, FQNEAQ. This CDR3 reads CASSSISRNTIYF.

The V gene is TRBV20-1, the J gene TRBJ1-2; TCRdb designates TRBD1, a call that cannot be tested without DNA. CDR1 DFQATT and CDR2 SNEGSKA come from the germline V gene (reference sequence). The CDR3 has 15 residues. The CDR3 spells CSARDRGTTNYGYTF.

The CDR3 sequence: CATSREWDRGPGELFF. The chain uses TRBV15 and TRBJ2-2; TCRdb's D call of TRBD1 is untestable without DNA. Germline assignment: CDR1 LNHNV and CDR2 YYDKDF (reference sequence). This CDR3 has 16 amino acids.

The CDR3: CASSPHSGAGGYNEQFF. The V gene is TRBV27, the J gene TRBJ2-1; TCRdb names TRBD1, which stays unverified in the absence of DNA. The CDR3 has 17 residues. Germline V lookup: CDR1 MNHEY, CDR2 SMNVEV (reference sequence).

The chain combines TRBV6-5 with TRBJ2-1; TCRdb returns TRBD1, unconfirmable since there is no DNA. The CDR3 is 17 residues long. The germline V gene encodes CDR1 MNHEY and CDR2 SVGAGI. The CDR3: CASSYRPGTGAYNEQFF.

CDR3: CASSLLESSGANVLTF. The chain combines TRBV5-5 with TRBJ2-6. Germline V CDR1 and CDR2: SGHKS, YYEKEE (reference sequence). The CDR3 consists of 16 residues.